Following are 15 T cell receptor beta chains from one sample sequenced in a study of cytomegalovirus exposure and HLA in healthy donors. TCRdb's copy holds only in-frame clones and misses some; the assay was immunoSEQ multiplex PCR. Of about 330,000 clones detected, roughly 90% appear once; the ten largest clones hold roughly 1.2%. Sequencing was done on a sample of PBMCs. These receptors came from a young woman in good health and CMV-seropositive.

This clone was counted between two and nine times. CDR3 bases: TGTGCCACTATATTCGAAGGACCAGGAGGCTACACCTTC. This gives the protein CATIFEGPGGYTF. V and J are TRBV28 and TRBJ1-2; D unresolved. CDR3 length equals 13 residues. Trimming removed 10 bases at V and 8 bases at J, with 20 bases between. Germline CDR1 and CDR2: MDHEN and SYDVKM.

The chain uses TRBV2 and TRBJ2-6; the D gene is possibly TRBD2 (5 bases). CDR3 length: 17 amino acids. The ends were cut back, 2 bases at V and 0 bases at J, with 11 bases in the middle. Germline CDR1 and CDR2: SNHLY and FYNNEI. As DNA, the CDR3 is TGTGCCAGCAGTGAACAGCGGTTTAGCTCTGGGGCCAACGTCCTGACTTTC. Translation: CASSEQRFSSGANVLTF. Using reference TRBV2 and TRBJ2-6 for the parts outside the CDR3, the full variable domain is EPEVTQTPSHQVTQMGQEVILRCVPISNHLYFYWYRQILGQKVEFLVSFYNNEISEKSEIFDDQFSVERPDGSNFTLKIRSTKLEDSAMYFCASSEQRFSSGANVLTFGAGSRLTVL.

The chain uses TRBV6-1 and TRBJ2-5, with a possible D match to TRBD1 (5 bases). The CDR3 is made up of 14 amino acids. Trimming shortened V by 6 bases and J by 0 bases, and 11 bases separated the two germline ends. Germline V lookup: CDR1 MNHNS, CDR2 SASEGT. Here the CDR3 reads CASRKTEYQETQYF. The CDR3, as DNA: TGTGCCAGCAGAAAGACAGAGTACCAAGAGACCCAGTACTTC.

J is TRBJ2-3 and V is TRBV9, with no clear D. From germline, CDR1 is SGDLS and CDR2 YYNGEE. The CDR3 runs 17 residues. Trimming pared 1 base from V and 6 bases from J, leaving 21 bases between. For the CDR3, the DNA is TGTGCCAGCAGCGTAAATTTAGCCTCAACCGATGGGGATACGCAGTATTTT. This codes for CASSVNLASTDGDTQYF.

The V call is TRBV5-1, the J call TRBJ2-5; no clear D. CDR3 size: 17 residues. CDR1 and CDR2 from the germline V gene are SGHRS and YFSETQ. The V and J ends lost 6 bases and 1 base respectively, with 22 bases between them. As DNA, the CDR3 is TGCGCCAGCATCCCGGACCGAGGTCCACTCGTCCAAGAGACCCAGTACTTC. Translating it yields CASIPDRGPLVQETQYF.

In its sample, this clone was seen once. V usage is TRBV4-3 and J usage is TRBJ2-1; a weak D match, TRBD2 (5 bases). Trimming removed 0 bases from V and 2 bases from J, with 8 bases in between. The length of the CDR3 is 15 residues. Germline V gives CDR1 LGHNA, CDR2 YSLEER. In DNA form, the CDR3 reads TGCGCCAGCAGCCAAGACGGGATGCCCTACAATGAGCAGTTCTTC. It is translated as CASSQDGMPYNEQFF.

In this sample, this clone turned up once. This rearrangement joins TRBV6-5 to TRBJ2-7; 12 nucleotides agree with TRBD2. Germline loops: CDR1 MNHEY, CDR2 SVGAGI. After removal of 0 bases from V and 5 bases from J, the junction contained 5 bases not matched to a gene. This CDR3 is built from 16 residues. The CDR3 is CASSYSWTSGADEQYF. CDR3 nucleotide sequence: TGTGCCAGCAGTTACTCCTGGACTAGCGGGGCTGACGAGCAGTACTTC.

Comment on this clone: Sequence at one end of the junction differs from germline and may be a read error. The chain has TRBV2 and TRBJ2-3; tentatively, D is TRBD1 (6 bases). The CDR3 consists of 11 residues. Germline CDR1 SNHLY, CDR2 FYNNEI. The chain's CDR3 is CASSEDRSQDF. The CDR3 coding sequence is TGTGCCAGCAGTGAGGACAGATCACAAGATTTT.

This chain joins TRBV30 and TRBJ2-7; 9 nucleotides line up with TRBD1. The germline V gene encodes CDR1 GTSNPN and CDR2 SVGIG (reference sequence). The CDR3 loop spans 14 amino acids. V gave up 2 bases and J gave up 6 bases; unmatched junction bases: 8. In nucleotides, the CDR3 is TGTGCCTGGAGTTCAGGGACAGGGCTCTCCGAGCAGTACTTC. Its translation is CAWSSGTGLSEQYF.

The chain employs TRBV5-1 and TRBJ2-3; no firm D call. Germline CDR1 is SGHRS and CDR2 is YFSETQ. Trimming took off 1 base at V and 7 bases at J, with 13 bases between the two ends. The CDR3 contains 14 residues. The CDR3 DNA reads TGCGCCAGCAGCTTGAGGTCAGGCCCCTATACGCAGTATTTT. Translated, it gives CASSLRSGPYTQYF.

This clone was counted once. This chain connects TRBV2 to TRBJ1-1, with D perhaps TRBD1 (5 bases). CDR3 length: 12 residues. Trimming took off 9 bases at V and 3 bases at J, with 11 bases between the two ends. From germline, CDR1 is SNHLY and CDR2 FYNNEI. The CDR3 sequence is CASGEGYTEAFF. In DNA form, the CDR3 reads TGTGCCAGTGGGGAGGGGTACACTGAAGCTTTCTTT.

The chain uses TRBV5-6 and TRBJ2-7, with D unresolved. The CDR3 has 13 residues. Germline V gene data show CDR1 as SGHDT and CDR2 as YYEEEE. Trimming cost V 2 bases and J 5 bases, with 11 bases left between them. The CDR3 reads CASSLGTIHEQYF. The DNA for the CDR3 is TGTGCCAGCAGCTTAGGAACTATACACGAGCAGTACTTC.

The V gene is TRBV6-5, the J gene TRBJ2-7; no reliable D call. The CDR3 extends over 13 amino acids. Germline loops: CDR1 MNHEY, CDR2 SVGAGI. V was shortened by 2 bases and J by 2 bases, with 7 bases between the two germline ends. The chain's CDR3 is CASSYGQPYEQYF. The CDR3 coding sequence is TGTGCCAGCAGTTACGGGCAGCCCTACGAGCAGTACTTC.

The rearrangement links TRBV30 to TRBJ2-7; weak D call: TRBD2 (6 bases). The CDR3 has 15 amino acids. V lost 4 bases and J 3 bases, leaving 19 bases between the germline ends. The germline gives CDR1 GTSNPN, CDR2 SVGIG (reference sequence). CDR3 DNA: TGTGCCTGGAATAACCCCGGGGGACTTCGCTACGAGCAGTACTTC. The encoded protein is CAWNNPGGLRYEQYF.

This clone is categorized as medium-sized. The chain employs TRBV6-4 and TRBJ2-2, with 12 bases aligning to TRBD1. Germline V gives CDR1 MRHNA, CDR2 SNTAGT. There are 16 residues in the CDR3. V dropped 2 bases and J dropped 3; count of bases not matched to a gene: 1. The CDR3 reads CASSDGTGGDTGELFF. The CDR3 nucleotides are TGTGCCAGCAGTGACGGGACAGGGGGCGACACCGGGGAGCTGTTTTTT.